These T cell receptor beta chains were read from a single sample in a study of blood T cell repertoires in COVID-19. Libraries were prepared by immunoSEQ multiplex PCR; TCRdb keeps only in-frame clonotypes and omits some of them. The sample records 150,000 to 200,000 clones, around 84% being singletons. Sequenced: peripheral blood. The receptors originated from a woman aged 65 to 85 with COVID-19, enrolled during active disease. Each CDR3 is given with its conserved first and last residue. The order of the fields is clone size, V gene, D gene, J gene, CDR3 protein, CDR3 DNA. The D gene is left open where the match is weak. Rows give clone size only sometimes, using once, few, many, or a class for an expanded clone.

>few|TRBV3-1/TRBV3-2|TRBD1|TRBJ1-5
CASSQDSGGNQPQHF
TGTGCCAGCAGCCAAGATTCAGGGGGTAATCAGCCCCAGCATTTT
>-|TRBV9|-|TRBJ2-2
CASRDTRSGTGELFF
TGTGCCAGCAGGGATACTAGGAGTGGTACCGGGGAGCTGTTTTTT
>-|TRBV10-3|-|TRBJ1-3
CAISEQGTGNTIYF
TGTGCCATCAGTGAACAGGGAACTGGAAACACCATATATTTT
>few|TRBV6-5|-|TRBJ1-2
CASTREGRSTYGYTF
TGTGCCAGCACTAGAGAGGGTAGATCTACCTATGGCTACACCTTC
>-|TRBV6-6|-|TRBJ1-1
CASRLQTASNTEAFF
TGTGCCAGCAGACTACAGACAGCGTCGAACACTGAAGCTTTCTTT
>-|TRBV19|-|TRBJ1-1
CASSPRTLPNTEAFF
TGTGCCAGTAGTCCCCGGACTCTTCCTAACACTGAAGCTTTCTTT
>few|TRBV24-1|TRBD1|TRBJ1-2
CATSDGTGVYGYTF
TGTGCCACCAGTGATGGGACAGGGGTCTATGGCTACACCTTC
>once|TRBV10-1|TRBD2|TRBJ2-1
CASSERASGGARNEQFF
TGCGCCAGCAGTGAGCGGGCTAGCGGGGGGGCCCGCAATGAGCAGTTCTTC
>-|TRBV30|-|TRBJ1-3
CAWTVSGNTIYF
TGTGCCTGGACGGTCTCTGGAAACACCATATATTTT
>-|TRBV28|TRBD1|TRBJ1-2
CASSSPAGQATYYGYTF
TGTGCCAGCAGTTCCCCTGCCGGACAGGCTACCTACTATGGCTACACCTTC
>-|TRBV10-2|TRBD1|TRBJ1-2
CASSERTGLGYTF
TGCGCCAGCAGTGAGCGGACAGGGTTGGGCTACACCTTC
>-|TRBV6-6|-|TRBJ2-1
CASSRRGGGPYNEQFF
TGTGCCAGCAGCCGCAGAGGTGGGGGCCCCTACAATGAGCAGTTCTTC
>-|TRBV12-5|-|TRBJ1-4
CASGLATITFNEKLFF
TGTGCTAGTGGTTTGGCCACTATTACCTTCAATGAAAAACTGTTTTTT
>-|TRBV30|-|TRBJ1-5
CASQQGNQPQHF
TGTGCCTCGCAGCAGGGGAATCAGCCCCAGCATTTT
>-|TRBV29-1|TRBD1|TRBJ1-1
CSVSGTGGPLDTEAFF
TGCAGCGTTTCCGGGACAGGGGGCCCCTTGGACACTGAAGCTTTCTTT
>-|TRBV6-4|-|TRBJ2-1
CASSGRVSNEQFF
TGTGCCAGCAGCGGGCGGGTCAGCAATGAGCAGTTCTTC
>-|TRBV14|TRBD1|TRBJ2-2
CASSQGGPRQGRTNTGELFF
TGTGCCAGCAGCCAAGGGGGGCCAAGACAGGGGAGAACGAACACCGGGGAGCTGTTTTTT
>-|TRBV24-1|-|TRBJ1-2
CATSDRRERYGYTF
TGTGCCACCAGTGATCGTCGGGAACGCTATGGCTACACCTTC
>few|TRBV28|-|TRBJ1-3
CASSLSTGLGGNTIYF
TGTGCCAGCAGCTTATCGACGGGACTCGGGGGAAACACCATATATTTT
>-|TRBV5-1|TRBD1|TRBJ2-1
CASSLGQGSYNEQFF
TGCGCCAGCAGCCTCGGACAGGGTTCCTACAATGAGCAGTTCTTC
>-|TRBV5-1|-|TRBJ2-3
CASSLSVFTDTQYF
TGCGCCAGCAGCTTGTCGGTTTTCACAGATACGCAGTATTTT
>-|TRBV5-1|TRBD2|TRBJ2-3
CASSLDSGSRDTQYF
TGCGCCAGCAGCTTGGATAGCGGGAGCAGAGATACGCAGTATTTT
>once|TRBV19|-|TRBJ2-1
CASSIGSSYNEQFF
TGTGCCAGTAGTATAGGAAGTAGCTACAATGAGCAGTTCTTC
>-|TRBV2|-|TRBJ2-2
CASTGGVLNTGELFF
TGTGCCAGCACGGGGGGCGTTTTAAACACCGGGGAGCTGTTTTTT
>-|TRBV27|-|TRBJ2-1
CASSLAGFSYNEQFF
TGTGCCAGCAGTTTGGCGGGATTCTCCTACAATGAGCAGTTCTTC
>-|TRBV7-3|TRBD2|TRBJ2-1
CASSETGLGHEQFF
TGTGCCAGCAGCGAAACGGGACTAGGCCATGAGCAGTTCTTC
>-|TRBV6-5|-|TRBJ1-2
CASGRDIRGYTF
TGTGCCAGCGGCAGGGACATTCGAGGCTACACCTTC
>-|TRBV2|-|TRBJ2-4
CASREGYEGKNIQYF
TGTGCCAGCAGGGAGGGGTATGAGGGCAAAAACATTCAGTACTTC
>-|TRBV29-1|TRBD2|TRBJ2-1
CSVPGLVGNEQFF
TGCAGCGTTCCGGGACTAGTTGGTAATGAGCAGTTCTTC
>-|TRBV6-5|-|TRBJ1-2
CASRPDSYGYTF
TGTGCCAGCAGGCCGGACAGCTATGGCTACACCTTC
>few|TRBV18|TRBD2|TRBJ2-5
CASSPSGAGVGETQYF
TGTGCCAGCTCACCTTCCGGAGCGGGGGTTGGAGAGACCCAGTACTTC
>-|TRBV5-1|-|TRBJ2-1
CASSSLGGDLNEQFF
TGCGCCAGCAGCTCCCTGGGCGGGGACCTGAATGAGCAGTTCTTC
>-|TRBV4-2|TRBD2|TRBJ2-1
CASSQEGVSGRLNEQFF
TGTGCCAGCAGCCAGGAAGGGGTGAGCGGGAGGCTTAATGAGCAGTTCTTC
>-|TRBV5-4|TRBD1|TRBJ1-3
CASGTDGNTIYF
TGTGCCAGCGGGACAGACGGAAACACCATATATTTT
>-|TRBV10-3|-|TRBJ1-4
CAGRTGIGEKLFF
TGTGCCGGACGTACAGGGATTGGAGAAAAACTGTTTTTT
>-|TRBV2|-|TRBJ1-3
CASSLQGAIGNTIYF
TGTGCCAGCAGTTTACAGGGTGCTATTGGAAACACCATATATTTT
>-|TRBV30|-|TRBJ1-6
CAWSGGQIGGYNSPLHF
TGTGCCTGGAGTGGCGGACAGATTGGGGGATATAATTCACCCCTCCACTTT
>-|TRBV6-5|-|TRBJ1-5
CASVADSNQPQHF
TGTGCCAGTGTGGCGGATAGCAATCAGCCCCAGCATTTT
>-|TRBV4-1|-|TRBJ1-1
CASSQTVNTEAFF
TGCGCCAGCAGCCAAACAGTGAACACTGAAGCTTTCTTT
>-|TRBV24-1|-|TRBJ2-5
CATSDPRDSRGTQYF
TGTGCCACCAGTGATCCGAGGGACTCAAGAGGGACCCAGTACTTC